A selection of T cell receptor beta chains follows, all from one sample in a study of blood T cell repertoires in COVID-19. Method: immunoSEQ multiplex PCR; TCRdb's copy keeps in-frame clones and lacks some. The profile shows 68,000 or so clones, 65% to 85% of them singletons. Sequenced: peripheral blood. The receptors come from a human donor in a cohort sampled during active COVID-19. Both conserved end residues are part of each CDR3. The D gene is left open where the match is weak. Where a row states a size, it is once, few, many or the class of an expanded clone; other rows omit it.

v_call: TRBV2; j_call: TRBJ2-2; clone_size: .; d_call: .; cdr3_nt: TGTGCCAGCTGGTCGGGGGACACCGGGGAGCTGTTTTTT; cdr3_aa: CASWSGDTGELFF
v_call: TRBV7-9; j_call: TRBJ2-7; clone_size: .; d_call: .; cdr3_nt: TGTGCCAGCAGCTTGGGCAGCTACGAGCAGTACTTC; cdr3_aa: CASSLGSYEQYF
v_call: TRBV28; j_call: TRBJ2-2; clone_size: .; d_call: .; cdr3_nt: TGTGCCAGCAGTTACGGTTCGCTTGGGGAGCTGTTTTTT; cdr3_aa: CASSYGSLGELFF
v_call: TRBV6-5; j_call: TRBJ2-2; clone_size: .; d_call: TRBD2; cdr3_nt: TGTGCCAGCAACGGGGGGGGCCGTGGCACCGGGGAGCTGTTTTTT; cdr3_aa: CASNGGGRGTGELFF
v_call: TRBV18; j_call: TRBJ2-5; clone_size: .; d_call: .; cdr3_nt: TGTGCCAGCCTAAAACTGACTGCGCAAGAGACCCAGTACTTC; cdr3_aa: CASLKLTAQETQYF
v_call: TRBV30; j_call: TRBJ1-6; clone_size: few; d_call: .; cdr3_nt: TGTGCCTCTAAACCGGGGTTCTATAATTCACCCCTCCACTTT; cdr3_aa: CASKPGFYNSPLHF
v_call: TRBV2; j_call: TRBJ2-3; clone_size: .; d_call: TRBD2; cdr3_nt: TGTGCCAGCACGGGGGGATTTAGCACAGATACGCAGTATTTT; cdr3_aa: CASTGGFSTDTQYF
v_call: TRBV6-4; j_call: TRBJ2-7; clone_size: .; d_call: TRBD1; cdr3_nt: TGTGCCAGCGGGCCGGGACAGGGGGCCTCCGAGCAGTACTTC; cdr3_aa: CASGPGQGASEQYF
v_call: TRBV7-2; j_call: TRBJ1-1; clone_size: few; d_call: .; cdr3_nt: TGTGCCAGCAGCCCCCCGGGGGGAGTTGGCACTGAAGCTTTCTTT; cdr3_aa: CASSPPGGVGTEAFF
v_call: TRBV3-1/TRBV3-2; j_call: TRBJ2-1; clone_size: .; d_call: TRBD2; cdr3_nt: TGTGCCAGCAGCCAGATGGGACTACCATCCTACAATGAGCAGTTCTTC; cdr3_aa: CASSQMGLPSYNEQFF
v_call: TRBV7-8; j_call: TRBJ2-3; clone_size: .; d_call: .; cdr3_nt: TGTGCCAGCATCCCATCTCGGCGGGGCCCCACAGATACGCAGTATTTT; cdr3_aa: CASIPSRRGPTDTQYF
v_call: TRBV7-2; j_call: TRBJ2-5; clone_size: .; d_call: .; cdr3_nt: TGTGCCAGCAGCTTAGCCGGGGAGACCCAGTACTTC; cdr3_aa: CASSLAGETQYF
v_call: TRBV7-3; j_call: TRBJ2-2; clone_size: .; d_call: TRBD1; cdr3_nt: TGTGCCAGCTCCCGGGACAGGGGCAGGGAGCTGTTTTTT; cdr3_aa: CASSRDRGRELFF
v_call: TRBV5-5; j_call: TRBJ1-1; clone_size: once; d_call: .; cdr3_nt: TGTGCCAGCAGACCGGGACTGAGTTCCTTATCCACTGAAGCTTTCTTT; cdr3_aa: CASRPGLSSLSTEAFF
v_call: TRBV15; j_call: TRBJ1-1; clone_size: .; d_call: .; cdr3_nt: TGTGCCACCAGCACAGAGCAGAGGTTCATCACTGAAGCTTTCTTT; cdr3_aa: CATSTEQRFITEAFF
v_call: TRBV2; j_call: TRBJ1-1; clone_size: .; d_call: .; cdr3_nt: TGTGCCAGCAGCCTCATACCCGCAGGGATGGGGAACACTGAAGCTTTCTTT; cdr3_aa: CASSLIPAGMGNTEAFF
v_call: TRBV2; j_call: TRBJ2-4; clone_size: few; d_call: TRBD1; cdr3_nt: TGTGCCAGCAGCTACACAGGGGGCGTGGACATTCAGTACTTC; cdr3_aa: CASSYTGGVDIQYF
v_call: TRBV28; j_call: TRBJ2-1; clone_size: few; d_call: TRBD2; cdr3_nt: TGTGCCACCACTAGCGGGGGTACCTACAATGAGCAGTTCTTC; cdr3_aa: CATTSGGTYNEQFF
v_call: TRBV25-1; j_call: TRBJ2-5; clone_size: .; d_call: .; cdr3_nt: TGTGCCAGCAGTGAATATCTAGGAAAGACCCAGTACTTC; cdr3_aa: CASSEYLGKTQYF
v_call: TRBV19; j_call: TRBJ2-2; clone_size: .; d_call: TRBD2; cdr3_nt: TGTGCCAGTATAGAACTAGCGGGGAACACCGGGGAGCTGTTTTTT; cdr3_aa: CASIELAGNTGELFF
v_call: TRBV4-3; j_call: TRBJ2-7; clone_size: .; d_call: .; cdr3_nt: TGCGCCAGCAGCCCCACCCTCGGGAACAACGAGCAGTACTTC; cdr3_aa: CASSPTLGNNEQYF
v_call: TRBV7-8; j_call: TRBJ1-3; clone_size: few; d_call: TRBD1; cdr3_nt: TGTGCCAGCAGCTACAGGGGCTCTGGAAACACCATATATTTT; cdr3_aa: CASSYRGSGNTIYF
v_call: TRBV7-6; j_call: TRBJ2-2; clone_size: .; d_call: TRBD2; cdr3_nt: TGTGCCAGCAGCTCGACACTAGCGGGGGGGCCGATAGCCGGGGAGCTGTTTTTT; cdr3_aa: CASSSTLAGGPIAGELFF
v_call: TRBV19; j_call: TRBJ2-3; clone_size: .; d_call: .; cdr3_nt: TGTGCCAGTAGTTTGTGGGGCCCCACAGATACGCAGTATTTT; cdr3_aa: CASSLWGPTDTQYF
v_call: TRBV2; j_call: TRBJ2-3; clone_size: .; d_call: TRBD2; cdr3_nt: TGTGCCAGCAGTGAAGAGCGGGGGGTCACAGATACGCAGTATTTT; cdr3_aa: CASSEERGVTDTQYF
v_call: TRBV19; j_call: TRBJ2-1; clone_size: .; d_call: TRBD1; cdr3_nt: TGTGCCAGTAGTCGGGGTGCCAGGGGGTCCTACAATGAGCAGTTCTTC; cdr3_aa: CASSRGARGSYNEQFF
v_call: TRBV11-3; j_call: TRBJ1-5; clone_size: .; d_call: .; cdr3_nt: TGTGCCAGCAACGCGTGGGGCCCGGATCAGCCCCAGCATTTT; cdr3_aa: CASNAWGPDQPQHF
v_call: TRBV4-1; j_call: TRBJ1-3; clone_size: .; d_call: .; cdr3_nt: TGCGCCAGCAGCCATTTAGGGGGGGGACCTGGAAACACCATATATTTT; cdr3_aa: CASSHLGGGPGNTIYF
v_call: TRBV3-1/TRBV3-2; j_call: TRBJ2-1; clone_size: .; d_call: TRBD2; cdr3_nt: TGTGCCAGCAGCCAAGTTCGGGGGGCCTACAATGAGCAGTTCTTC; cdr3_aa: CASSQVRGAYNEQFF
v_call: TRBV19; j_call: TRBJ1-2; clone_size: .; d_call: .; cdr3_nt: TGTGCCAGCGCGCCGAGGGAGGATGGCTACACCTTC; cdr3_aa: CASAPREDGYTF
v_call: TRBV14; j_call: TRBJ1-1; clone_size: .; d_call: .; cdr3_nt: TGTGCCAGCAGCCACGGACAGAAAAAAGCTTTCTTT; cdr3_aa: CASSHGQKKAFF
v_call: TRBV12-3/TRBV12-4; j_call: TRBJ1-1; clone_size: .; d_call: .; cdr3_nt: TGTGCCAGCAGTTTAGGGGGGGGCATAGCAGCTTTCTTT; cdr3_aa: CASSLGGGIAAFF
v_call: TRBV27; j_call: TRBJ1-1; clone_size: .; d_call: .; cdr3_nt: TGTGCCAGCAGTATCCACAGGTACACTGAAGCTTTCTTT; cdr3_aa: CASSIHRYTEAFF
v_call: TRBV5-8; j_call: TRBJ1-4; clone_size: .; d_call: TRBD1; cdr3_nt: TGTGCCAGCGCAAAGGGACAGGGCCCGATCAATGAAAAACTGTTTTTT; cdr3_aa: CASAKGQGPINEKLFF
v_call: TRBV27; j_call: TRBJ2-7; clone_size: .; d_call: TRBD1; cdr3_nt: TGTGCCAGCAGCTTAGACAGGGGTCGGGGCGAGCAGTACTTC; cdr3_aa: CASSLDRGRGEQYF
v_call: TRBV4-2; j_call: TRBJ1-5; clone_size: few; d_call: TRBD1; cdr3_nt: TGTGCCAGCAGCCTCCTCGGGGGACAGGGCCCCAATCAGCCCCAGCATTTT; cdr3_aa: CASSLLGGQGPNQPQHF
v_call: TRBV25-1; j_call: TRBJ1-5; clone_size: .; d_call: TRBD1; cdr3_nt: TGTGCCAGCAGTGATAACGGGACAGGGAGGGAACAGCCCCAGCATTTT; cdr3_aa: CASSDNGTGREQPQHF
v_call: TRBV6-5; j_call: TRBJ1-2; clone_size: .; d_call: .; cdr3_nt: TGTGCCAGCAGCGACATAAAGTATGGCTACACCTTC; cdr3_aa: CASSDIKYGYTF
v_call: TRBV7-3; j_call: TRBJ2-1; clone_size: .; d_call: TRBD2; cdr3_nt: TGTGCCAGCAGCTTCAGCGGGGGCTTCGAGCAGTTCTTC; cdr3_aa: CASSFSGGFEQFF
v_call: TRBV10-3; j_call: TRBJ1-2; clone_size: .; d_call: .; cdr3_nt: TGTGCCATCAGTGTTGGACATTCGAGCGCCTATGGCTACACCTTC; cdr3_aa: CAISVGHSSAYGYTF
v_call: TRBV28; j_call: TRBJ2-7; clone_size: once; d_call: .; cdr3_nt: TGTGCCAGCAGTTTGAGGGACGAGCAGTACTTC; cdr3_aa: CASSLRDEQYF
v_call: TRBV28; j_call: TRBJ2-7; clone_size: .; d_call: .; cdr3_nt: TGTGCCAGCAGTTTAGTGGGAGGCTACGAGCAGTACTTC; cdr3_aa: CASSLVGGYEQYF
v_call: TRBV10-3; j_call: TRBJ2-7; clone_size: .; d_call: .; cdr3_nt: TGTGCCATCAGTGCTCGGGACGAGCAGTACTTC; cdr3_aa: CAISARDEQYF
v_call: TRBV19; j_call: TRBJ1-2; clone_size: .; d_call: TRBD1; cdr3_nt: TGTGCCAGTAGCGGACAGGCTCTTGGGGATAACTATGGCTACACCTTC; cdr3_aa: CASSGQALGDNYGYTF
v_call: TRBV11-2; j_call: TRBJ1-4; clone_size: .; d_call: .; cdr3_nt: TGTGCCAGCAGCTTTGGCAGTAGCACAACTAATGAAAAACTGTTTTTT; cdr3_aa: CASSFGSSTTNEKLFF
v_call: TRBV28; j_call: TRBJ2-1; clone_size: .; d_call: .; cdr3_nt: TGTGCCAGCCAGATCAAGAATTACAATGAGCAGTTCTTC; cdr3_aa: CASQIKNYNEQFF
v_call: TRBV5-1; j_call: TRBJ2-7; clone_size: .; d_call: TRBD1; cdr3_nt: TGCGCCAGCAGCCCCAGACAGGGGATCTACGAGCAGTACTTC; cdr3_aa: CASSPRQGIYEQYF
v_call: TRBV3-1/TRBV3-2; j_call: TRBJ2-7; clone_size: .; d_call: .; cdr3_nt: TGTGCCAGCAGCCAAGACGGTCGTCCATCCTACGAGCAGTACTTC; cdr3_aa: CASSQDGRPSYEQYF
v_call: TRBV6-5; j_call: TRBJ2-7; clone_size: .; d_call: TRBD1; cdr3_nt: TGTGCCAGCAGCTGGACAGGGTACGAGCAGTACTTC; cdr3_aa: CASSWTGYEQYF
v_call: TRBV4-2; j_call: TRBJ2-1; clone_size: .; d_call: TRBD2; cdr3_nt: TGTGCCAGCAGCACGCCCCCCGGGGGGGTCTTGGATGAGCAGTTCTTC; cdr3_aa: CASSTPPGGVLDEQFF
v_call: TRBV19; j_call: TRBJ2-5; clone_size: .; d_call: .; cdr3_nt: TGTGCCAGTAGTGCGGGACCGCTGGGGGGGACCCAGTACTTC; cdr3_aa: CASSAGPLGGTQYF
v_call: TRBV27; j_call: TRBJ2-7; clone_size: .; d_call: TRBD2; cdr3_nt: TGTGCCAGCAGTTTAGGGGGGGGACTAGCCTACGAGCAGTACTTC; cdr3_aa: CASSLGGGLAYEQYF
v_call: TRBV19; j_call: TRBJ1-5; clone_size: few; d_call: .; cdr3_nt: .; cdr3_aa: CASSISVQSGQPQHF
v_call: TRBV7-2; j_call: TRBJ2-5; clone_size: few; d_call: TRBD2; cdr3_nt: TGTGCCAGCAGCTTAGGCGGGGGGACCGAGACCCAGTACTTC; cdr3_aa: CASSLGGGTETQYF
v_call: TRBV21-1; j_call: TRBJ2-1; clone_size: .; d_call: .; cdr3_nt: TGTGCCAGCATCAGACTAGCTCTCTACAATGAGCAGTTCTTC; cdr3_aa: CASIRLALYNEQFF
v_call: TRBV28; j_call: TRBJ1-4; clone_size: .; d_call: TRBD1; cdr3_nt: TGTGCCAGCACCTCCAGGGGGCAGGCGGATGAAAAACTGTTTTTT; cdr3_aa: CASTSRGQADEKLFF
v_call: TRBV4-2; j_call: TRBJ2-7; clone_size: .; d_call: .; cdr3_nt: TGTGCCAGCAGCCAAGATCGGTCTAGCGTGTTCTACGAGCAGTACTTC; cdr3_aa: CASSQDRSSVFYEQYF
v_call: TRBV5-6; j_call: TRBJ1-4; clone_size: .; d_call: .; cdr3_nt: TGTGCCAGCAGCTTAATCACCAGGGATAACGAAAAACTGTTTTTT; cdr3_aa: CASSLITRDNEKLFF
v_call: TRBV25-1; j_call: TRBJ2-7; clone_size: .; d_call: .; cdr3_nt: TGTGCCAGCAGCGCCGACAGGCCCGGCGGCTACGAGCAGTACTTC; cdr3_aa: CASSADRPGGYEQYF
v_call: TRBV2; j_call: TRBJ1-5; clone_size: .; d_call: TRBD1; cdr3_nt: TGTGCCAGCAGTGAAAGGGACAGGGGGCAGCCCCAGCATTTT; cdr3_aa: CASSERDRGQPQHF